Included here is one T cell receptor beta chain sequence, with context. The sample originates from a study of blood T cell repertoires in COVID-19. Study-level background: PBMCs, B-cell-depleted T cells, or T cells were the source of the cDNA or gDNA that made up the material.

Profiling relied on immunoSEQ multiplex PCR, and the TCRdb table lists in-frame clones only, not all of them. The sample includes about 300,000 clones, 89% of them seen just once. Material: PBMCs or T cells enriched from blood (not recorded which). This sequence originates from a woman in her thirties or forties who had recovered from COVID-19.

The CDR3 DNA reads as TGTGCCAGCAGCTTAGTCTCGGGGTCCCCTAATGAAAAACTGTTTTTT. Translated: CASSLVSGSPNEKLFF. V gene TRBV7-9 combines with J gene TRBJ1-4; D unclear. This CDR3 contains 16 residues. Germline lookup yields CDR1 SEHNR and CDR2 FQNEAQ (reference sequence). V was trimmed by 1 base and J by 3 bases, leaving 12 bases between them.